This T cell receptor (beta chain) derives from a study of Ad26.COV2.S vaccination and SARS-CoV-2 variants. Study overall: Donor got 5x10^10 or 1x10^11 viral particles of Ad26.COV2.S. Study-level findings and limits: The TCR breadth and depth analyses may have understated or missed part of the total T cell responses. It was vaccine recipients, not placebo recipients, who had the higher spike-specific TCR breadth.

Sequenced by immunoSEQ multiplex PCR; TCRdb stores in-frame clones only, minus some. The data show about 400,000 clones, 83% seen once. Treatment meaning: some 19 received Ad26.COV2.S at low or high dose, single or two shots; about 5 received placebo; per-sample allocation not given. Sampling took place 63 days after the first vaccine or placebo injection. Recruitment in Boston yielded a donor of adult age, 18-55 years. About this clone: The antigen is unknown.

Germline V gene lookup returns CDR1 SGHTA and CDR2 FQGTGA. This CDR3 has 15 amino acids. With 5 bases removed from V and 2 bases from J, the gap between germline ends came to 15 bases. The material sequenced was peripheral blood, taken in a trial of Ad26.COV2.S vaccine versus placebo. This TCR came from a person aged 18-60 years who received the Ad26.COV2.S COVID-19 vaccine or a placebo. The V call is TRBV7-3, the J call TRBJ2-5; tentatively, D is TRBD2 (5 bases). The CDR3 protein is CASSLAINPQETQYF. The CDR3 DNA sequence: TGTGCCAGCAGCCTAGCTATAAACCCTCAAGAGACCCAGTACTTC.